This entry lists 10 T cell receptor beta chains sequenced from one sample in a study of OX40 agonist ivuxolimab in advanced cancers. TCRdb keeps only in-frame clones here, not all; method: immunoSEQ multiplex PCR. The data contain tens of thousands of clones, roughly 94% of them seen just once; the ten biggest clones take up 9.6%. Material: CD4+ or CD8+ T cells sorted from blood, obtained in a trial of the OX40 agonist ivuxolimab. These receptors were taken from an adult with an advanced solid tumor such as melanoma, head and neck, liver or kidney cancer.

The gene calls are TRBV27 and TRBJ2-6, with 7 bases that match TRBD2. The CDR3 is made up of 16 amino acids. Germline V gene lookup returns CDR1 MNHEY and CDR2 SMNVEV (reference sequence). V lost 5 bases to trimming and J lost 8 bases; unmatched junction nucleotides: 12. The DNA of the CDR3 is TGTGCCAGCAGTGGGTTGCGGGGGTTCGGTACCAACGTCCTGACTTTC. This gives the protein CASSGLRGFGTNVLTF.

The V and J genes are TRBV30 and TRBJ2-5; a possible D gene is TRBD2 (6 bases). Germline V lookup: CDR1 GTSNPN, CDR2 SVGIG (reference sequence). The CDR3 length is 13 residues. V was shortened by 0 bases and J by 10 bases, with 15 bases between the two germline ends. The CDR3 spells CAWSVTYGGDQYF. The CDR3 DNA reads TGTGCCTGGAGTGTTACTTACGGCGGGGACCAGTACTTC.

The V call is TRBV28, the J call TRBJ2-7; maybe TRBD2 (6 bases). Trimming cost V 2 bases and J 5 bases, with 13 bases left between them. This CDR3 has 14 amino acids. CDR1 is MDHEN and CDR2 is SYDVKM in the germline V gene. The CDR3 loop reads CASSLIAGSHEQYF. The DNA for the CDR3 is TGTGCCAGCAGTTTAATCGCGGGATCCCACGAGCAGTACTTC.

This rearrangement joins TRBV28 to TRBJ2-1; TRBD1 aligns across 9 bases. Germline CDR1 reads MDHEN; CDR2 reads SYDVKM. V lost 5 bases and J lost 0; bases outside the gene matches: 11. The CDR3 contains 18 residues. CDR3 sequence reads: CASSRDRARGGSYNEQFF. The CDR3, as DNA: TGTGCCAGCAGTCGGGACAGGGCTAGGGGAGGCTCCTACAATGAGCAGTTCTTC. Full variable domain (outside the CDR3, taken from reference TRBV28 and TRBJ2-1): DVKVTQSSRYLVKRTGEKVFLECVQDMDHENMFWYRQDPGLGLRLIYFSYDVKMKEKGDIPEGYSVSREKKERFSLILESASTNQTSMYLCASSRDRARGGSYNEQFFGPGTRLTVL.

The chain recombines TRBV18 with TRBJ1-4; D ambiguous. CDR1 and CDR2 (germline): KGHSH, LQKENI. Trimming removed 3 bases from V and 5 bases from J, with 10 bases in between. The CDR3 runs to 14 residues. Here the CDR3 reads CASSPRSVNEKLFF. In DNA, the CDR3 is TGTGCCAGCTCACCGCGGTCTGTAAATGAAAAACTGTTTTTT. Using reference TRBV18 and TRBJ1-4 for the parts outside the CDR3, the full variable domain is NAGVMQNPRHLVRRRGQEARLRCSPMKGHSHVYWYRQLPEEGLKFMVYLQKENIIDESGMPKERFSAEFPKEGPSILRIQQVVRGDSAAYFCASSPRSVNEKLFFGSGTQLSVL.

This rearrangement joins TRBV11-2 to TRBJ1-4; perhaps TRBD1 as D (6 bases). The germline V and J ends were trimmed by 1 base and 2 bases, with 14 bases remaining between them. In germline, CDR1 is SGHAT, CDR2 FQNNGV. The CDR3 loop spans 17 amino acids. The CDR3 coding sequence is TGTGCCAGCAGCTTAGGGGGTACAGGGCTGACTAATGAAAAACTGTTTTTT. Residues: CASSLGGTGLTNEKLFF. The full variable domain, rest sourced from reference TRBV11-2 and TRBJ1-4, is EAGVAQSPRYKIIEKRQSVAFWCNPISGHATLYWYQQILGQGPKLLIQFQNNGVVDDSQLPKDRFSAERLKGVDSTLKIQPAKLEDSAVYLCASSLGGTGLTNEKLFFGSGTQLSVL.

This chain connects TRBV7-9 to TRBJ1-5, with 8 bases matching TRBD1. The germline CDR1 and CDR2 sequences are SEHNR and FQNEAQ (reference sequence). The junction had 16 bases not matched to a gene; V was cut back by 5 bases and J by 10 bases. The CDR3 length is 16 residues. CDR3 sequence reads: CASSDSHRDRTRPQHF. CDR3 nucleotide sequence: TGTGCCAGCAGCGATTCCCACCGGGACAGGACCCGACCCCAGCATTTT.

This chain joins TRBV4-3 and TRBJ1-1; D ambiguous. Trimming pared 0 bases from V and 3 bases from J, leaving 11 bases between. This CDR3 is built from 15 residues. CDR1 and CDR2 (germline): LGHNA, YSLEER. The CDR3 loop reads CASSQDVGKDTEAFF. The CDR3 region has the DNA TGCGCCAGCAGCCAAGATGTGGGCAAGGACACTGAAGCTTTCTTT.

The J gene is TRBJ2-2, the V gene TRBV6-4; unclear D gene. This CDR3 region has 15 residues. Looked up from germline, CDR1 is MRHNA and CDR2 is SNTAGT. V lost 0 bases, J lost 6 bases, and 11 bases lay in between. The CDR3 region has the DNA TGTGCCAGCAGTGACTCGTACGGGTCCGCCGGGGAGCTGTTTTTT. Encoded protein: CASSDSYGSAGELFF.

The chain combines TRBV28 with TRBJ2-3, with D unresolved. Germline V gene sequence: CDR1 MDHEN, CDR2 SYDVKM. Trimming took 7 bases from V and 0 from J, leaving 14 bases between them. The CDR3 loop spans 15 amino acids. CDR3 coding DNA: TGTGCCAGCACGATAGGGCCAAGTAGCACAGATACGCAGTATTTT. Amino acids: CASTIGPSSTDTQYF.